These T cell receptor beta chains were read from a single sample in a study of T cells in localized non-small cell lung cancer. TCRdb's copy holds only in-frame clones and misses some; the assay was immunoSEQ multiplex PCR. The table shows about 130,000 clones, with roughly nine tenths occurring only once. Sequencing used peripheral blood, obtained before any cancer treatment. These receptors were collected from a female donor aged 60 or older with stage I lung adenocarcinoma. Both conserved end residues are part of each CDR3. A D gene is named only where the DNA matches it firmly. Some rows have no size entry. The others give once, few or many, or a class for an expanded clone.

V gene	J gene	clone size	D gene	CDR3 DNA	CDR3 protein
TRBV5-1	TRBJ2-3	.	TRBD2	TGCGCCAGCAGCTTGGATTCGGGGGGTGATACGCAGTATTTT	CASSLDSGGDTQYF
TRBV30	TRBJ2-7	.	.	TGTGCCTGGAGCTTGGACTCCCAGGGATTCAACGAGCAGTACTTC	CAWSLDSQGFNEQYF
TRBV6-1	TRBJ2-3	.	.	TGTGCCAGCAGTGAACTGCTTAGGAGCACAGATACGCAGTATTTT	CASSELLRSTDTQYF
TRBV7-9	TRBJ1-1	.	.	TGTGCCAGCAGCTTAGGACAGTTTGAAGCTTTCTTT	CASSLGQFEAFF
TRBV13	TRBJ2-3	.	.	TGTGCCAGCAGCTTAGAGGAAGATACGCAGTATTTT	CASSLEEDTQYF
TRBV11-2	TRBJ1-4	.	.	TGTGCCAGCAGCCGACGGACAGCTCCGAGGGGAGGGGAAAAACTGTTTTTT	CASSRRTAPRGGEKLFF
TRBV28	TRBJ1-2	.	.	TGTGCCAGCAGGATAGTACACGACAACTATGGCTACACCTTC	CASRIVHDNYGYTF
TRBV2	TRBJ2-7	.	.	TGTGCCAGCAGTGAACAGGGGGGAGGCTACGAGCAGTACTTC	CASSEQGGGYEQYF
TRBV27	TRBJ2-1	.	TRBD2	TGTGCCAGCAGGGTTAGGGAGGGCCTGAATGAGCAGTTCTTC	CASRVREGLNEQFF
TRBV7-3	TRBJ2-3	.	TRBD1	TGTGCCAGCAGCTCCCCGGGACAGGGGCCGGGAGATACGCAGTATTTT	CASSSPGQGPGDTQYF
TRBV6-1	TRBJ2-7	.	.	TGTGCCAGCAGAACAGGGGGGGCCTACGAGCAGTACTTC	CASRTGGAYEQYF
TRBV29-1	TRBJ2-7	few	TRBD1	TGCAGCGTTGAAGGGGGACAGGGGGCAGGGGAGCAGTACTTC	CSVEGGQGAGEQYF
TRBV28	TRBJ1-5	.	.	TGTGCCAGCAGTTTAGCAGGAGGGGCAGGGTCCCAGCATTTT	CASSLAGGAGSQHF
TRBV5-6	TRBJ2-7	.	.	TGTGCCAGCAGCGACCGGGACGGGCTTTACGAGCAGTACTTC	CASSDRDGLYEQYF
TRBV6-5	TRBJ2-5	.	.	TGTGCCAGCAGGAAACCCGTTCAAGAGACCCAGTACTTC	CASRKPVQETQYF
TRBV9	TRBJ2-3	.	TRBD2	TGTGCCAGCAGCGCCCGGTGGTCTAGCGGTGGCACAGATACGCAGTATTTT	CASSARWSSGGTDTQYF
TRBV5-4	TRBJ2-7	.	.	TGTGCCAGCAGCTTGAATGGCTTCAGCTCGTACGAGCAGTACTTC	CASSLNGFSSYEQYF
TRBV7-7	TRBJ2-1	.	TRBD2	TGTGCCAGCAGCTTCCGGACTAGCGCCAAAACTGAATACAATGAGCAGTTCTTC	CASSFRTSAKTEYNEQFF
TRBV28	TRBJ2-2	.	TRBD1	TGTGCCAGCACGAAGCGACAGGGGAACACCGGGGAGCTGTTTTTT	CASTKRQGNTGELFF
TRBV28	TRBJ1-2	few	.	TGTGCCAGCAGTTTCCTTAACTATGGCTACACCTTC	CASSFLNYGYTF
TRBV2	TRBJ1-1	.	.	TGTGCCAGCCTAAACCGACAGAACACTGAAGCTTTCTTT	CASLNRQNTEAFF
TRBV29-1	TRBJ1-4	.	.	TGCAGCGTTGAGGAAGGGTCTGGAAAACTGTTTTTT	CSVEEGSGKLFF
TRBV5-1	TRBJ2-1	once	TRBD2	TGCGCCAGCAGCTTGGAACTAGCGGGGAGCTCCTACAATGAGCAGTTCTTC	CASSLELAGSSYNEQFF
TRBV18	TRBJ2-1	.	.	TGTGCCAGCTCACAGGGCAGAATAGATGAGCAGTTCTTC	CASSQGRIDEQFF
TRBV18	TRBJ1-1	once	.	TGTGCCAGCTCAGCGACAGGTAACACTGAAGCTTTCTTT	CASSATGNTEAFF
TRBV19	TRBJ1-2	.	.	TGTGCCAGTAGTGCGCGGACACCCAAACACTATGGCTACACCTTC	CASSARTPKHYGYTF
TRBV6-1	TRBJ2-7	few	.	TGTGCCAGCAGCAAAGAGGGGGGCGAGCAGTACTTC	CASSKEGGEQYF
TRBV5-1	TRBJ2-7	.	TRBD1	TGCGCCAGCAGCCTAGGACAGGCCAGCTCCTACGAGCAGTACTTC	CASSLGQASSYEQYF
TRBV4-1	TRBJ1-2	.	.	TGCGCCAGCAGCCAAGTCCGGGATTTAGGTTTTTATGGCTACACCTTC	CASSQVRDLGFYGYTF
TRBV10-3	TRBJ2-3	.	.	TGTGCCAGCAGTTCCTTGACTAGCACAGATACGCAGTATTTT	CASSSLTSTDTQYF
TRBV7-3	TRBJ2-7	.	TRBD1	TGTGCCAGCAGCCCAGGGACAGGTTCCTACGAGCAGTACTTC	CASSPGTGSYEQYF
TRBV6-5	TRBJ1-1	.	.	TGTGCCAGCAGTGAAGCGAGGTCAGGGGAAGCTTTCTTT	CASSEARSGEAFF
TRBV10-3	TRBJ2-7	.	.	TGTGCCATCAGTCCCGGGCCAAGTCCAGGAGGATACGAGCAGTACTTC	CAISPGPSPGGYEQYF
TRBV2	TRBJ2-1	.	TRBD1	TGTGCCAGCAGTCCGACAGGGGTCTTGAGGAATGAGCAGTTCTTC	CASSPTGVLRNEQFF
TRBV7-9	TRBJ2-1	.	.	TGTGCCAGCAGCTTGGGGGCGCTAGCGAGCTCCTACAATGAGCAGTTCTTC	CASSLGALASSYNEQFF
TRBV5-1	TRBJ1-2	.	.	TGCGCCAGCAGCTCCAACGGGACTCCTAACTATGGCTACACCTTC	CASSSNGTPNYGYTF
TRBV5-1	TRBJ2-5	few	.	TGCGCCAGCAGCTTGGTAAACAGGGTGGAGGAGACCCAGTACTTC	CASSLVNRVEETQYF
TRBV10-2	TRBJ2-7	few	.	TGCGCCAGCCTCTTCCGAGGGGGAGACCTCTCCTACGAGCAGTACTTC	CASLFRGGDLSYEQYF
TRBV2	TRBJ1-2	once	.	TGTGCCAGCAGGGACAACAGTTACTATGGCTACACCTTC	CASRDNSYYGYTF
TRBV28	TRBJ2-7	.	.	TGTGCCAGCAGAGGGGGTCCCGTCATCTACGAGCAGTACTTC	CASRGGPVIYEQYF
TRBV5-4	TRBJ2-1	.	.	TGTGCCAGCAGCTTGGAGTCGTCTACCAATGAGCAGTTCTTC	CASSLESSTNEQFF
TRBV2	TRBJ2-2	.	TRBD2	TGTGCCAGCAGTGGACTAGCAAACGGGGAGCTGTTTTTT	CASSGLANGELFF
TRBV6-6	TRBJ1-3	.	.	TGTGCCAGCAGTATGGGGGCAGCTGAGTTTGGAAACACCATATATTTT	CASSMGAAEFGNTIYF
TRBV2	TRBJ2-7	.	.	TGTGCCAGCAAGAGGGGATGGGACGAGCAGTACTTC	CASKRGWDEQYF
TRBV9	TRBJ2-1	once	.	TGTGCCAGCAGCCCGGGACCGTTCTCCTACAATGAGCAGTTCTTC	CASSPGPFSYNEQFF
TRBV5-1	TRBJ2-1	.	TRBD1	TGCGCCAGCAGCTTGGGCGACAGGGGTACTGAGCAGTTCTTC	CASSLGDRGTEQFF
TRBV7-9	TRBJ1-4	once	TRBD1	TGTGCCGGGAATCCAGGGGGGCAAAATGAAAAACTGTTTTTT	CAGNPGGQNEKLFF
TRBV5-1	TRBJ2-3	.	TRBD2	TGCGCCAGCAGTAGGGGACTAGATAACACAGATACGCAGTATTTT	CASSRGLDNTDTQYF
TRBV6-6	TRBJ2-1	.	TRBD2	TGTGCCAGCAGGACTAGCGGGAACTACAATGAGCAGTTCTTC	CASRTSGNYNEQFF
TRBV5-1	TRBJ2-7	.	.	TGCGCCAGCAGCTTGAGTAGCACAGATTATTTTAACGAGCAGTACTTC	CASSLSSTDYFNEQYF
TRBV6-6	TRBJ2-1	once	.	TGTGCCAGCAGTTTTCCCGGGCTGACGGATGAGCAGTTCTTC	CASSFPGLTDEQFF
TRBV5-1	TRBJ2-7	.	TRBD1	TGCGCCAGCAGCAGGGACAGGGGATATACCGAGCAGTACTTC	CASSRDRGYTEQYF
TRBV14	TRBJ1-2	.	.	TGTGCCAGCAGCCAAGAGATTTTTAGGACTTACTTC	CASSQEIFRTYF